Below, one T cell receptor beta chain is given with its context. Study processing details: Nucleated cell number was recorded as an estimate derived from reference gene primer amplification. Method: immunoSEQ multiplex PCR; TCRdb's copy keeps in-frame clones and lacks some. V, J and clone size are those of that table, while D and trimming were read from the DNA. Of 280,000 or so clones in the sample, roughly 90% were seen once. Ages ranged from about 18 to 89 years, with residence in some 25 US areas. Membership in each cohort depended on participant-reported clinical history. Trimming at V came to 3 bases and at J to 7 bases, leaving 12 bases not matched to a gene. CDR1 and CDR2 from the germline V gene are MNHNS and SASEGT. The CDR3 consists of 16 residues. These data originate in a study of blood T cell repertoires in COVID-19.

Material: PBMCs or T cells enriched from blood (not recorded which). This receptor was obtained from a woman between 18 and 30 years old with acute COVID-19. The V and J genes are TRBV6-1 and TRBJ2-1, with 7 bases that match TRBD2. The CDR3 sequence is CASSDLHAGVRNEQFF. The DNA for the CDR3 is TGTGCCAGCAGTGACCTACATGCGGGAGTAAGGAATGAGCAGTTCTTC.